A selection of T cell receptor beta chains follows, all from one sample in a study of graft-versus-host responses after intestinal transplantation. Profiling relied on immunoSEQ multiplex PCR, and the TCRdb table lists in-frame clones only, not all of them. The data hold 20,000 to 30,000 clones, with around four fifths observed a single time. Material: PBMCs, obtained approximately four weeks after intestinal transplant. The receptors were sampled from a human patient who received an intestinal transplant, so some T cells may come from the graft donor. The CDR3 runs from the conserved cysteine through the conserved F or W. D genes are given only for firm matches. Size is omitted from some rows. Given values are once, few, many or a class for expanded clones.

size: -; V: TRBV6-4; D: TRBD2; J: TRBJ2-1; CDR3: CASSDSGGLAGVNEQFF; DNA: TGTGCCAGCAGTGACTCTGGGGGACTAGCGGGAGTAAATGAGCAGTTCTTC
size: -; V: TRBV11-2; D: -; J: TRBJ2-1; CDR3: CASSLVRGRMGEQFF; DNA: TGTGCCAGCAGCTTAGTCCGGGGGCGGATGGGTGAGCAGTTCTTC
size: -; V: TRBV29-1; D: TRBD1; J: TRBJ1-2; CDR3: CSVEDTGGSYGYTF; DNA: TGCAGCGTTGAAGATACAGGGGGCTCCTATGGCTACACCTTC
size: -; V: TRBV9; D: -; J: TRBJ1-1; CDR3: CASRRGREGTEAFF; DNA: TGTGCCAGCAGGAGGGGCAGGGAGGGCACTGAAGCTTTCTTT
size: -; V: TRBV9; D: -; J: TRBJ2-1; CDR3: CASSVGSDEQFF; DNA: TGTGCCAGCAGCGTAGGAAGTGATGAGCAGTTCTTC
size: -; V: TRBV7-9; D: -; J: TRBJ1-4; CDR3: CASSPWTATNEKLFF; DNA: TGTGCCAGCAGCCCTTGGACGGCAACTAATGAAAAACTGTTTTTT
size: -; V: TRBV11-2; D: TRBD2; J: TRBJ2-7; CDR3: CASSSGTSGSLYEQYF; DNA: TGTGCCAGCAGCTCAGGGACTAGCGGGAGCCTCTACGAGCAGTACTTC
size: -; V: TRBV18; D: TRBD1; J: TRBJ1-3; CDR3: CASSPRGTGGTGNTIYF; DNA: TGTGCCAGCTCACCAAGAGGGACAGGGGGAACTGGAAACACCATATATTTT
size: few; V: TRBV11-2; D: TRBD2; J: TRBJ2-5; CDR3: CASSRSGGWETQYF; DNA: TGTGCCAGCAGCCGTAGCGGGGGGTGGGAGACCCAGTACTTC
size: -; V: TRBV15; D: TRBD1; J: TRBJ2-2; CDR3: CATSNRDRVSSGELFF; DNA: TGTGCCACCAGCAACCGGGACAGAGTATCGTCCGGGGAGCTGTTTTTT
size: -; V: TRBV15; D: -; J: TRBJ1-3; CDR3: CATSRDRGSGNTIYF; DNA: TGTGCCACCAGCAGAGACAGGGGCTCTGGAAACACCATATATTTT
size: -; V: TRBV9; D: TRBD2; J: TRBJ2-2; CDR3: CASSALLAGGSAGELFF; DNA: TGTGCCAGCAGCGCCCTACTAGCGGGAGGATCGGCCGGGGAGCTGTTTTTT
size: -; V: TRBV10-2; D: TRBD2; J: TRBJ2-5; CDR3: CASSESSGGYQETQYF; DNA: TGCGCCAGCAGTGAGTCTAGCGGGGGGTACCAAGAGACCCAGTACTTC
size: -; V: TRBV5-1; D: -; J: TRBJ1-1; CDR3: CASSLAGQGGGEAFF; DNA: TGCGCCAGCAGCTTGGCCGGGCAGGGCGGGGGTGAAGCTTTCTTT
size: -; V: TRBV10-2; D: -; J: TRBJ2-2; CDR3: CASSESGGQGSTGELFF; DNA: TGCGCCAGCAGTGAGTCCGGGGGGCAGGGAAGCACCGGGGAGCTGTTTTTT
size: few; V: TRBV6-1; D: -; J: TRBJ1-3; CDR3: CASSAGGLGGTIYF; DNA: TGTGCCAGCAGTGCGGGGGGACTCGGGGGCACCATATATTTT
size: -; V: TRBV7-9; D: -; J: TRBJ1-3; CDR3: CASSLGDNSGNTIYF; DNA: TGTGCCAGCAGCTTAGGGGACAACTCTGGAAACACCATATATTTT
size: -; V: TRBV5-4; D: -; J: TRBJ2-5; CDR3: CASSWGGGAKETQYF; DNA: TGTGCCAGCAGCTGGGGAGGGGGGGCCAAGGAGACCCAGTACTTC
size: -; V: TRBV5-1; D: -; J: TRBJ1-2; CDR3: CASSARPIYGYTF; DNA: TGCGCCAGCAGCGCGCGGCCCATCTATGGCTACACCTTC